What follows are 5 T cell receptor beta chains derived from one specimen sequenced in a study of T cell changes during pregnancy in multiple sclerosis. This table comes from immunoSEQ multiplex PCR, and its TCRdb copy is limited to in-frame clones, with some not included. The table includes roughly 100,000 clones, about 90% detected once. Sample: peripheral blood, taken after pregnancy. These TCRs come from a female donor with multiple sclerosis, enrolled in a pregnancy study.

CDR3 DNA: TGTGCCAGCAGCTTAGGCGGCACCGGGGAGCTGTTTTTT. Amino acids: CASSLGGTGELFF. The chain employs TRBV7-3 and TRBJ2-2; no reliable D call. Germline V gene sequence: CDR1 SGHTA, CDR2 FQGTGA. This CDR3 has 13 amino acids. V was cut by 2 bases and J by 4 bases, with 5 bases left in between.

The J gene is TRBJ1-4, the V gene TRBV5-8; D gene ambiguous. The CDR3 sequence is 14 residues long. V shed 4 bases and J shed 5 bases, with 12 bases lying between them. CDR1 is SGHTS and CDR2 is YDEGEE in the germline V gene. Here the CDR3 reads CASSRLGRNEKLFF. CDR3 in DNA: TGTGCCAGCAGCCGGCTAGGCCGAAATGAAAAACTGTTTTTT.

V usage is TRBV5-6 and J usage is TRBJ2-2; 16 nucleotides align to TRBD2. The CDR3 sequence is 17 residues long. V was clipped by 0 bases and J by 7 bases; unmatched bases: 3. The germline V gene has CDR1 SGHDT and CDR2 YYEEEE. The DNA of the CDR3 is TGTGCCAGCAGCTTGGCCGGGACTAGCGGGAGGGACGGGGAGCTGTTTTTT. Encoded protein: CASSLAGTSGRDGELFF.

The chain combines TRBV2 with TRBJ2-1, with a possible D match to TRBD1 (5 bases). Germline CDR1 and CDR2: SNHLY and FYNNEI. This CDR3 comprises 15 residues. The V gene lost 4 bases and the J gene lost 0 bases, with 10 bases spanning the gap. In nucleotides, the CDR3 is TGTGCCAGCAGTGCTGGGGCGGTCTCCTACAATGAGCAGTTCTTC. This gives the protein CASSAGAVSYNEQFF.

The chain employs TRBV2 and TRBJ1-1; 7 bases fit TRBD1. Germline CDR1 and CDR2: SNHLY and FYNNEI. This CDR3 has 13 residues. V lost 4 bases to trimming and J lost 7 bases; unmatched junction nucleotides: 6. CDR3 nucleotides: TGTGCCAGCAGTGCCGTCAGGGGGGATGAAGCTTTCTTT. Amino acid sequence: CASSAVRGDEAFF.